The rows below give T cell receptor beta chains drawn from one sample of a study of blood T cell repertoires in COVID-19. Sequenced by immunoSEQ multiplex PCR; TCRdb stores in-frame clones only, minus some. The sample holds about 170,000 clones, 70% to 80% seen once. The sample taken for sequencing was PBMCs or T cells enriched from blood (not recorded which). All receptors come from a woman between 65 and 79 years old in a cohort exposed to, infected with or recovered from COVID-19 (not recorded which). CDR3s include the opening cysteine and the closing phenylalanine or tryptophan. Fields, in order: clone size, V gene, J gene, D gene, CDR3 protein, CDR3 DNA. The D gene is left open where the match is weak. The size of a clone is reported for some rows only, either as once, few or many, or as a class for expanded clones.

clone size: .
V gene: TRBV4-3
J gene: TRBJ1-4
D gene: .
CDR3 protein: CASSQDPWLSTNEKLFF
CDR3 DNA: TGCGCCAGCAGCCAAGATCCCTGGCTCTCAACTAATGAAAAACTGTTTTTT

clone size: .
V gene: TRBV6-5
J gene: TRBJ2-3
D gene: TRBD1
CDR3 protein: CASSLTGVSTDTQYF
CDR3 DNA: TGTGCCAGCAGTCTCACAGGGGTCAGCACAGATACGCAGTATTTT

clone size: .
V gene: TRBV12-3/TRBV12-4
J gene: TRBJ2-3
D gene: .
CDR3 protein: CASSSSDTQYF
CDR3 DNA: TGTGCCAGCAGTTCTAGCGATACGCAGTATTTT

clone size: once
V gene: TRBV4-1
J gene: TRBJ2-2
D gene: TRBD2
CDR3 protein: CASSLIPGLAGVWTGELFF
CDR3 DNA: TGCGCCAGCAGCCTAATTCCGGGACTAGCGGGAGTATGGACCGGGGAGCTGTTTTTT

clone size: .
V gene: TRBV19
J gene: TRBJ2-1
D gene: .
CDR3 protein: CASMGRGSYNEQFF
CDR3 DNA: TGTGCCAGTATGGGCAGGGGTTCCTACAATGAGCAGTTCTTC

clone size: .
V gene: TRBV28
J gene: TRBJ1-4
D gene: TRBD1
CDR3 protein: CASNYLTGGDEKLFF
CDR3 DNA: TGTGCCAGCAATTACCTCACAGGGGGCGATGAAAAACTGTTTTTT

clone size: .
V gene: TRBV27
J gene: TRBJ2-1
D gene: TRBD1
CDR3 protein: CASSLKAGQGPHEQFF
CDR3 DNA: TGTGCCAGCAGTTTAAAGGCGGGACAGGGGCCCCATGAGCAGTTCTTC

clone size: .
V gene: TRBV18
J gene: TRBJ2-3
D gene: .
CDR3 protein: CASSPFLGQQTSTDTQYF
CDR3 DNA: TGTGCCAGCTCACCGTTCCTTGGACAACAAACTAGCACAGATACGCAGTATTTT

clone size: .
V gene: TRBV11-2
J gene: TRBJ1-2
D gene: TRBD1
CDR3 protein: CASSSSGGGYGYTF
CDR3 DNA: TGTGCCAGCAGCTCTTCAGGGGGCGGCTATGGCTACACCTTC

clone size: .
V gene: TRBV5-6
J gene: TRBJ1-1
D gene: .
CDR3 protein: CASSLPGMNTEAFF
CDR3 DNA: TGTGCCAGCAGCTTGCCAGGGATGAACACTGAAGCTTTCTTT

clone size: .
V gene: TRBV25-1
J gene: TRBJ1-1
D gene: .
CDR3 protein: CASSEQDAPGTEAFF
CDR3 DNA: TGTGCCAGCAGTGAGCAGGACGCCCCGGGGACTGAAGCTTTCTTT

clone size: .
V gene: TRBV18
J gene: TRBJ2-1
D gene: TRBD1
CDR3 protein: CASSPTGTDYNEQFF
CDR3 DNA: TGTGCCAGCTCACCAACCGGGACAGATTACAATGAGCAGTTCTTC

clone size: .
V gene: TRBV24-1
J gene: TRBJ2-1
D gene: TRBD1
CDR3 protein: CATSDQTGLNEQFF
CDR3 DNA: TGTGCCACCAGTGATCAGACAGGGCTCAATGAGCAGTTCTTC

clone size: few
V gene: TRBV15
J gene: TRBJ2-1
D gene: .
CDR3 protein: CATSINRDYNEQFF
CDR3 DNA: TGTGCCACCAGCATCAACCGGGACTACAATGAGCAGTTCTTC

clone size: .
V gene: TRBV7-3
J gene: TRBJ2-7
D gene: .
CDR3 protein: CASSLSSGRQYEQYF
CDR3 DNA: TGTGCCAGCAGCTTAAGTTCGGGTCGGCAATACGAGCAGTACTTC

clone size: once
V gene: TRBV29-1
J gene: TRBJ2-3
D gene: TRBD2
CDR3 protein: CSVTSGTDTQYF
CDR3 DNA: TGCAGCGTTACTAGCGGTACAGATACGCAGTATTTT

clone size: .
V gene: TRBV21-1
J gene: TRBJ2-3
D gene: .
CDR3 protein: CASSNYAGGDTQYF
CDR3 DNA: TGTGCCAGCAGCAACTACGCGGGGGGGGATACGCAGTATTTT

clone size: .
V gene: TRBV7-9
J gene: TRBJ1-6
D gene: .
CDR3 protein: CASSLGNSVASPLHF
CDR3 DNA: TGTGCCAGCAGCTTAGGAAATTCGGTAGCTTCACCCCTCCACTTT

clone size: .
V gene: TRBV27
J gene: TRBJ2-7
D gene: .
CDR3 protein: CASSPSRGLSSYEQYF
CDR3 DNA: TGTGCCAGCAGCCCCAGCAGGGGCCTGAGTTCCTACGAGCAGTACTTC

clone size: .
V gene: TRBV29-1
J gene: TRBJ2-5
D gene: TRBD1
CDR3 protein: CSVEDNSGTGVETQYF
CDR3 DNA: TGCAGCGTTGAAGATAATTCTGGGACAGGGGTGGAGACCCAGTACTTC

clone size: .
V gene: TRBV5-4
J gene: TRBJ1-2
D gene: .
CDR3 protein: CASSRDSNYGYTF
CDR3 DNA: TGTGCCAGCAGCCGGGACTCAAACTATGGCTACACCTTC

clone size: .
V gene: TRBV4-3
J gene: TRBJ2-1
D gene: TRBD1
CDR3 protein: CASSQVGDRGPNEQFF
CDR3 DNA: TGCGCCAGCAGCCAAGTAGGAGACAGGGGCCCCAATGAGCAGTTCTTC

clone size: .
V gene: TRBV10-1
J gene: TRBJ2-7
D gene: .
CDR3 protein: CASSDPTPTAFASYEQYF
CDR3 DNA: TGCGCCAGCAGTGACCCGACCCCGACAGCGTTTGCCTCCTACGAGCAGTACTTC

clone size: .
V gene: TRBV9
J gene: TRBJ2-2
D gene: TRBD2
CDR3 protein: CASSSRTSGKAGELFF
CDR3 DNA: TGTGCCAGCAGCTCACGGACTAGCGGAAAAGCCGGGGAGCTGTTTTTT

clone size: .
V gene: TRBV28
J gene: TRBJ2-1
D gene: .
CDR3 protein: CASSFLVSYNEQFF
CDR3 DNA: TGTGCCAGCAGTTTTCTAGTCTCCTACAATGAGCAGTTCTTC

clone size: .
V gene: TRBV19
J gene: TRBJ1-4
D gene: TRBD1
CDR3 protein: CASSMHPGQGRSNEKLFF
CDR3 DNA: TGTGCCAGTAGTATGCATCCGGGACAGGGCCGGTCTAATGAAAAACTGTTTTTT

clone size: .
V gene: TRBV5-1
J gene: TRBJ2-3
D gene: TRBD1
CDR3 protein: CASGSVGTGVPDTQYF
CDR3 DNA: TGCGCCAGCGGAAGCGTTGGGACAGGGGTCCCAGATACGCAGTATTTT

clone size: .
V gene: TRBV10-3
J gene: TRBJ2-7
D gene: TRBD2
CDR3 protein: CATVRLAGGKEQYF
CDR3 DNA: TGTGCCACGGTTAGACTAGCGGGAGGGAAGGAGCAGTACTTC

clone size: once
V gene: TRBV28
J gene: TRBJ2-7
D gene: TRBD1
CDR3 protein: CASSFPGTGYGEQYF
CDR3 DNA: TGTGCCAGCAGTTTCCCGGGGACAGGGTACGGCGAGCAGTACTTC

clone size: few
V gene: TRBV5-4
J gene: TRBJ2-7
D gene: TRBD1
CDR3 protein: CASSVGQGAREQYF
CDR3 DNA: TGTGCCAGCAGCGTAGGACAGGGGGCGAGGGAGCAGTACTTC

clone size: .
V gene: TRBV2
J gene: TRBJ2-2
D gene: .
CDR3 protein: CASSDAGAHTGELFF
CDR3 DNA: TGTGCCAGCAGTGATGCGGGGGCTCACACCGGGGAGCTGTTTTTT

clone size: .
V gene: TRBV7-6
J gene: TRBJ2-5
D gene: .
CDR3 protein: CASSLGGTSIQETQYF
CDR3 DNA: TGTGCCAGCAGCTTAGGGGGGACAAGCATCCAAGAGACCCAGTACTTC

clone size: .
V gene: TRBV5-1
J gene: TRBJ1-1
D gene: TRBD1
CDR3 protein: CASSGGTANTEAFF
CDR3 DNA: TGCGCCAGCAGCGGGGGGACAGCGAACACTGAAGCTTTCTTT

clone size: .
V gene: TRBV7-2
J gene: TRBJ1-2
D gene: .
CDR3 protein: CASSLGVSGNYGYTF
CDR3 DNA: TGTGCCAGCAGCTTAGGGGTTTCGGGTAACTATGGCTACACCTTC

clone size: .
V gene: TRBV5-6
J gene: TRBJ2-7
D gene: .
CDR3 protein: CASSLRGQSHEQYF
CDR3 DNA: TGTGCCAGCAGCTTGAGAGGTCAATCCCACGAGCAGTACTTC

clone size: .
V gene: TRBV3-1/TRBV3-2
J gene: TRBJ2-1
D gene: TRBD1
CDR3 protein: CASSPLVTGVGSEQFF
CDR3 DNA: TGTGCCAGCAGCCCATTGGTGACAGGGGTCGGGAGTGAGCAGTTCTTC

clone size: once
V gene: TRBV30
J gene: TRBJ1-2
D gene: TRBD1
CDR3 protein: CASESGQGATNNYGYTF
CDR3 DNA: TGTGCCTCGGAGAGCGGACAGGGCGCCACAAACAACTATGGCTACACCTTC